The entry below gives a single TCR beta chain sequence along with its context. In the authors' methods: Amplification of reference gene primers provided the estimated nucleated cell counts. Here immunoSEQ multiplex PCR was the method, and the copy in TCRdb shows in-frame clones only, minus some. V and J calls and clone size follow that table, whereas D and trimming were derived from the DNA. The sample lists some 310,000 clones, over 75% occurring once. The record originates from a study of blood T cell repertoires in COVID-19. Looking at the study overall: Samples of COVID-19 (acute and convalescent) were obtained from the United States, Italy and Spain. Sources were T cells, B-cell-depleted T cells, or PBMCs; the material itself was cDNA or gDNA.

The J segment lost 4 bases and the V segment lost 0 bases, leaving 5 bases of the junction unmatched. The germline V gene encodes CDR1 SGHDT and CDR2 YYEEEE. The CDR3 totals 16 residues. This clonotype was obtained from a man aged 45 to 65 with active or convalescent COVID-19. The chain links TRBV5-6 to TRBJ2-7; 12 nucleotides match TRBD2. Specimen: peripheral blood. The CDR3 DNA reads TGTGCCAGCAGCTTGGAACTAGCGGGGGGTATGTACGAGCAGTACTTC. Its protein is CASSLELAGGMYEQYF.